These 14 T cell receptor beta chains were all obtained from the same sample, sequenced in a study of kidney transplant recipient with SARS-CoV-2 infection. TCRdb redid the calling of the reads with MiXCR, one entry per CDR3 protein. The sample has under 300,000 distinct CDR3 sequences; around 26% are singletons. The source material was a blood sample, sampled at baseline and between days 110 and 120 from a kidney transplant recipient. Receptors originate from a male patient aged 25-45 years who had COVID-19 and was a kidney transplant recipient. The T cells may partly be graft donor cells.

The table lists this clonotype with many counts. CDR3 nucleotides: TGTGCCAGTAGTATAAGGGGACACGAGCAGTACTTC. Encoded protein: CASSIRGHEQYF. The V gene is TRBV19, the J gene TRBJ2-7; D tentatively reads TRBD1 or TRBD2 (5 bases each). In germline, CDR1 is LNHDA, CDR2 SQIVND (reference sequence). This CDR3 comprises 12 residues. Trimming removed 2 bases at V and 5 bases at J, with 7 bases between.

In its sample, this clonotype was seen many times. The gene calls are TRBV19 and TRBJ1-1; no definite D call. V lost 6 bases to trimming and J lost 1 base, with 18 bases between them. The length of the CDR3 is 16 residues. The germline gives CDR1 LNHDA, CDR2 SQIVND (reference sequence). The DNA for the CDR3 is TGTGCCAGTAGCTCGCCCCTACAGAGGCGGAACACTGAAGCTTTCTTT. The encoded protein is CASSSPLQRRNTEAFF.

This clonotype was counted ten times or more. The chain uses TRBV12-3 or TRBV12-4 and TRBJ1-2; D not certain. The V gene lost 5 bases and the J gene lost 4 bases, with 23 bases spanning the gap. CDR3 length: 17 amino acids. The CDR3 is CASSEGASFRKTYGYTF. CDR3 nucleotides: TGTGCCAGCAGTGAGGGTGCCAGCTTCCGAAAGACCTATGGCTACACCTTC.

There are many counts of this clonotype. This chain connects TRBV18 to TRBJ2-1; a weak D match, TRBD2 (6 bases). From germline, CDR1 is KGHSH and CDR2 LQKENI. The CDR3 has 15 residues. V lost 3 bases and J lost 3, with 12 bases in between. The CDR3 spells CASSPGRGDYNEQFF. The CDR3 bases are TGTGCCAGCTCACCGGGGCGGGGAGACTACAATGAGCAGTTCTTC.

To note about this clonotype: Being one base from a much bigger clone, this may be a read error. The chain combines TRBV2 with TRBJ1-6; the D gene is possibly TRBD1 (6 bases). Germline V gives CDR1 SNHLY, CDR2 FYNNEI. The CDR3 is 14 residues long. The DNA for the CDR3 is TGTGTCAGCAGTGAAGGAGAGGGGGTCTCACCCCTCCACTTT. Translation gives CVSSEGEGVSPLHF.

As to this clonotype: This may be a read error, as it is one base from a much larger clone. The CDR3 sequence is CASRISNQPQHF. The CDR3 coding sequence is TGTGCCAGCAGAATAAGCAATCAGCCCCAGCATTTT. The J gene is TRBJ1-5, the V gene TRBV28; D call uncertain. CDR1 is MDHEN and CDR2 is SYDVKM in the germline V gene. The CDR3 is 12 amino acids. Trimming took 6 bases from V and 1 from J, leaving 4 bases between them.

The J gene is TRBJ2-3, the V gene TRBV24-1, with 7 bases aligning to TRBD2. V gave up 3 bases and J gave up 5 bases; unmatched junction bases: 7. Germline values: CDR1 KGHDR, CDR2 SFDVKD. The CDR3 sequence is 15 residues long. CDR3 in DNA: TGTGCCACCAGTGATCCGAACATAGCGGGAGATACGCAGTATTTT. Its protein product is CATSDPNIAGDTQYF.

Notes on this clonotype: Being one base from a much bigger clone, this may be a read error. The CDR3 reads CASSMGVYHGETYGYTF. The DNA for the CDR3 is TGTGCCAGCAGCATGGGTGTATACCATGGAGAGACCTATGGCTACACCTTC. The V call is TRBV7-9, the J call TRBJ1-2; D gene unclear. The CDR3 runs to 17 residues. Trimming cost V 5 bases and J 4 bases, with 23 bases left between them. Germline V gene data show CDR1 as SEHNR and CDR2 as FQNEAQ (reference sequence).

As to this clonotype: Given a much more abundant clone one base away, this may be a read error. The chain combines TRBV7-3 with TRBJ2-7; perhaps TRBD1 as D (6 bases). The germline V gene encodes CDR1 SGHTA and CDR2 FQGTGA. The CDR3 is 13 residues long. DNA of the CDR3: TGTGCCTGCAGCCTACAGGGAACCTACGAGCAGTACTTC. It yields the protein CACSLQGTYEQYF. Combining the CDR3 with reference TRBV7-3 and TRBJ2-7 gives the whole variable domain GAGVSQTPSNKVTEKGKYVELRCDPISGHTALYWYRQSLGQGPEFLIYFQGTGAADDSGLPNDRFFAVRPEGSVSTLKIQRTERGDSAVYLCACSLQGTYEQYFGPGTRLTVT.

On this clonotype: A junction boundary mismatches the germline segment, possibly from a read error. The genes are TRBV5-1 and TRBJ1-2; the D is unclear. In germline, CDR1 is SGHRS, CDR2 YFSETQ. This CDR3 has 16 amino acids. The CDR3 sequence: CASGYSSVRKTYGYIF. The CDR3 nucleotides read TGCGCCAGCGGTTATTCATCGGTTCGAAAGACCTATGGCTACATCTTC.

This clonotype showed up many times. The chain carries TRBV4-3 and TRBJ2-2; TRBD2 agrees at 10 bases. CDR1 is LGHNA, CDR2 YSLEER, per germline. The J segment lost 6 bases and the V segment lost 4 bases, leaving 8 bases of the junction unmatched. The CDR3 spans 16 residues. The CDR3 spells CASSLIGTSAAGELFF. The CDR3 nucleotides read TGCGCCAGCAGCCTGATCGGGACTAGCGCTGCCGGGGAGCTGTTTTTT.

This clonotype was recorded at least ten times. CDR3 bases: TGCAGTGCTAGAGATCCCGACCGGGACAGGGGGCTTCAGCCCCAGCATTTT. Protein sequence: CSARDPDRDRGLQPQHF. This sequence joins TRBV20-1 and TRBJ1-5; 12 bases are shared with TRBD1. This CDR3 is 17 amino acids long. Per germline, CDR1 DFQATT and CDR2 SNEGSKA (reference sequence). The junction had 9 bases not matched to a gene; V was cut back by 0 bases and J by 6 bases.

This clonotype turned up a few times. This chain uses TRBV6-4 with TRBJ1-2; D gene uncertain. Trimming shortened V by 5 bases and J by 4 bases, and 23 bases separated the two germline ends. The V gene's germline CDR1 is MRHNA and CDR2 SNTAGT. This CDR3 is built from 17 residues. This chain's CDR3 is CASSHGHSHGKTYGYTF. CDR3 nucleotide sequence: TGTGCCAGCAGTCACGGGCACTCACACGGAAAGACCTATGGCTACACCTTC.

This clonotype was detected many times. The CDR3 DNA reads as TGTGCCAGCAGCCCCGGGGGGATGACCTATGGCTACACCTTC. Its translation is CASSPGGMTYGYTF. The V and J genes are TRBV5-6 and TRBJ1-2; possible D gene TRBD1, 5 bases. CDR1 SGHDT and CDR2 YYEEEE come from the germline V gene. This CDR3 region has 14 residues. V lost 4 bases, J lost 4 bases, and 14 bases lay in between.